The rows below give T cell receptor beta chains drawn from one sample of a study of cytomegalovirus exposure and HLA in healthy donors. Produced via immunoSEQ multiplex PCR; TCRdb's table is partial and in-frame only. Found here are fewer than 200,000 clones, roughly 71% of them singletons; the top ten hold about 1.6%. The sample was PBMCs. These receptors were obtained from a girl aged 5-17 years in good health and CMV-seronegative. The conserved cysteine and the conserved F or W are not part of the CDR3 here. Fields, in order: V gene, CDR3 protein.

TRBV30	AWNSLISPLH
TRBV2	ASTRTGGYEQY
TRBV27	ASSSELLSNQPQH
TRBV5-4	ASSLKISTGIGYT
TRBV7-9	ASSPTTGTPVNEQF
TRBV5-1	ASSRGQNEKLF
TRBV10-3	AIRGAGTDTQY
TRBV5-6	ASSSMTGLTNQPQH
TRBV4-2	ASSQLGGGELF
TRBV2	ASSERGQGGAPNEQF
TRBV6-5	ASSRDSNYGYT
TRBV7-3	ASSLGDRGRETEAF
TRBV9	ASSGGTGAYNEQF
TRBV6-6	ASSYGTGEQPQH
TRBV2	ASSEALLAGATF
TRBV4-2	ASSHLTLEIGYEQY
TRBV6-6	ASADTGNTIY
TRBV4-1	ASSQTTGTANTEAF
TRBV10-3	AISDRLGQGYNEQF
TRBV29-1	SLSMDRGQAGYT
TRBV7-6	ASSQNRGQETQY
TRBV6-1	ASSQTQGNTIY
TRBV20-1	SAFLPSGYT
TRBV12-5	ASGLNAGAPGGETQY
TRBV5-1	ASSLSQGKETQY
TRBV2	ASSGIDAVVP
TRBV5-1	ASSLIHMNTGELF
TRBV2	ASSGARASYEQY
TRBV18	ASSPGAGVGQVTQY
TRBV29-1	SGRNSNYGYT
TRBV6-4	ASSDSQWGLVAF
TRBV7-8	ASRPPVGANSQETQY
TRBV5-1	ASAIEIEEKLF
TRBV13	ASSFRGSANEQF
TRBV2	ASSESPRKDSQPQH
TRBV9	ASSVGVQGWTEAF
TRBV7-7	ASSSAGLAGETQY
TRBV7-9	ASSYTIGTGIENQPQH
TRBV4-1	ASSQGPGVAEQY
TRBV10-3	AICRGATDTQY
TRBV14	ASSQVGPYSEQY
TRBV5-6	ASSLEGRGLSYEQY
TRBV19	ASSAMDRGENYEQY
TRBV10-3	AISTLDRGGTDTQY
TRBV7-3	ASSSQGLNSPLH
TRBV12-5	ASGPGVESTDTQY